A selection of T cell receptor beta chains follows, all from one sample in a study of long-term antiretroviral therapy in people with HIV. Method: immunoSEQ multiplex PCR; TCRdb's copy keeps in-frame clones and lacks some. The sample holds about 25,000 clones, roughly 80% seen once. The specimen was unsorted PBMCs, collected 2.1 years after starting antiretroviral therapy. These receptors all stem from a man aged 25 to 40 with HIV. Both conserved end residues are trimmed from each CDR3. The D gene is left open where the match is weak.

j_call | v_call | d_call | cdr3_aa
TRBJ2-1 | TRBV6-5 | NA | ASSSGIGEQF
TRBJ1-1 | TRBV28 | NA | ASSTRNTEAF
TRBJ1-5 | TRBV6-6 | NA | ASRLRGDSNQPQH
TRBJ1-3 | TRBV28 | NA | ASSFLSGNTIY
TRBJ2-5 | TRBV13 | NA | ASSISLRETQY
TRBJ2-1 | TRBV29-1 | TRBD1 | SGRGGTGDNEQF
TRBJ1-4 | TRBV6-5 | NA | ASGPRQEKLF
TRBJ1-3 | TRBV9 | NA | ASSLALPGAKENTIY
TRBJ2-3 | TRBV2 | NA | ASSPSQTVDTQY
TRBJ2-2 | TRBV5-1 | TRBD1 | ASSPRDRRTGELF
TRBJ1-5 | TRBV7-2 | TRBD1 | ASSLGQANQPQH
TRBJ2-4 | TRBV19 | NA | ASSLEAGIKNIQY